This T cell receptor (beta chain) came from a study of identical twins. This clonotype has just a few counts. TCRdb reprocessed the 5' RACE reads with MiXCR, giving one entry per CDR3 protein. There are approximately 470,000 distinct CDR3 sequences in the sample; over 12% occur only once, and about 0.53% lies in the top ten. These data were also filed under a second study, of yellow fever vaccine responses in identical twins.

The sequence was obtained from a woman aged 18-29 years in good health. The sequenced sample was CD4+ T cells sorted from blood.

CDR3 DNA: TGCGCCAGCAGCCAAGACCTTACTAGCGGGAACTCCTACGAGCAGTACTTC. Protein: CASSQDLTSGNSYEQYF. The rearrangement uses TRBV4-1 and TRBJ2-7, with 10 nucleotides matching TRBD2. V lost 0 bases and J lost 0; bases outside the gene matches: 5. CDR1 and CDR2 (germline): MGHRA, YSYEKL. The CDR3 totals 17 residues.